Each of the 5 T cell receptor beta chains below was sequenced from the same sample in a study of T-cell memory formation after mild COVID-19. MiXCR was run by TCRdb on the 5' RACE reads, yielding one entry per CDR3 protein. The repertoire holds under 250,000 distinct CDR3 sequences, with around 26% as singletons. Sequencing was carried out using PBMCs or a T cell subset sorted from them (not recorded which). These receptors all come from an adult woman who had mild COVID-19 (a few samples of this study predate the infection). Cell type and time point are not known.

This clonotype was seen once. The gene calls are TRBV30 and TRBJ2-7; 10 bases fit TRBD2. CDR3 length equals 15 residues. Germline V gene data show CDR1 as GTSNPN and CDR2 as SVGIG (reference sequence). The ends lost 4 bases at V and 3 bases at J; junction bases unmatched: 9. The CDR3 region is CAWTDELAGVYEQYF. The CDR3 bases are TGTGCCTGGACCGACGAGCTAGCGGGAGTCTACGAGCAGTACTTC. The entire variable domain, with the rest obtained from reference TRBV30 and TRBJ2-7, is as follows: SQTIHQWPATLVQPVGSPLSLECTVEGTSNPNLYWYRQAAGRGLQLLFYSVGIGQISSEVPQNLSASRPQDRQFILSSKKLLLSDSGFYLCAWTDELAGVYEQYFGPGTRLTVT.

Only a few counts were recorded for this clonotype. The CDR3 DNA reads TGCAGACCGGGACAGGGGGCTCCAGATACGCAGTATTTT. Its protein is CRPGQGAPDTQYF. The chain has TRBV20-1 and TRBJ2-3; 12 bases align to TRBD1. Germline V gene sequence: CDR1 DFQATT, CDR2 SNEGSKA (reference sequence). The CDR3 has 13 amino acids.

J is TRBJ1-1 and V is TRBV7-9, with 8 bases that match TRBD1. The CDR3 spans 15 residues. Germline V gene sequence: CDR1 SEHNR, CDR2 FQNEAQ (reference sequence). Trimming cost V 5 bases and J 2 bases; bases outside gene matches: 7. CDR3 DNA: TGTGCCAGCAGCCAACCCGGGACAGGAAACACTGAAGCTTTCTTT. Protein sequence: CASSQPGTGNTEAFF.

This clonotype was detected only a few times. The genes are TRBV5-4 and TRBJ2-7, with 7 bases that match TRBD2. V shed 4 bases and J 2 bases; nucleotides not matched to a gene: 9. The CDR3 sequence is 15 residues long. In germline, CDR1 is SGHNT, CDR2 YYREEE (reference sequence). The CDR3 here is CASSPSPGTTYEQYF. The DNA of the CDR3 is TGTGCCAGCAGCCCGTCCCCCGGGACTACCTACGAGCAGTACTTC.

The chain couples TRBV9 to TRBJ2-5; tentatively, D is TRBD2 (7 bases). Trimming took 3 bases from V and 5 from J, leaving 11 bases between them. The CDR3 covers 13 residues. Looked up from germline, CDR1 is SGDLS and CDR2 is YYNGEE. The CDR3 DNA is TGTGCCAGCAGCGAGGGGGGGAGGGAGACCCAGTACTTC. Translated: CASSEGGRETQYF.